These 30 T cell receptor beta chains came from one sample sequenced in a study of T cell responses to AZD1222 COVID-19 vaccine. Assay: immunoSEQ multiplex PCR; the TCRdb copy retains only in-frame clones and omits some. The sample records about 89,000 clones, just over 85% being singletons. The sample in question was peripheral blood, obtained 28 days after the second AZD1222 dose. Receptors were obtained from an adult who received the AZD1222 COVID-19 vaccine.

V and J are TRBV6-6 and TRBJ2-7; either TRBD1 or TRBD2 may supply D (6 bases each). Germline assignment: CDR1 MNHNY and CDR2 SVGAGI (reference sequence). The CDR3 has 14 residues. The V gene lost 6 bases and the J gene lost 3 bases, with 15 bases spanning the gap. This CDR3 reads CASSRTGAGYEQYF. CDR3 DNA: TGTGCCAGCAGCCGCACGGGGGCGGGCTACGAGCAGTACTTC.

V gene TRBV2 combines with J gene TRBJ1-1; D unresolved. Looked up from germline, CDR1 is SNHLY and CDR2 is FYNNEI. CDR3 length: 14 residues. V lost 2 bases and J 0 bases, leaving 7 bases between the germline ends. Written as DNA, the CDR3 is TGTGCCAGCAGTGAAAGACGGTTGAACACTGAAGCTTTCTTT. This encodes CASSERRLNTEAFF.

The V call is TRBV5-1, the J call TRBJ1-2; D is perhaps TRBD1 (6 bases). Per the germline V gene, CDR1 is SGHRS and CDR2 is YFSETQ. Trimming left V 0 bases short and J 8 bases short, with 14 bases between. This CDR3 has 14 amino acids. CDR3 in DNA: TGCGCCAGCAGCTTGGAGGGGGGCCAGTGGGGCTACACCTTC. This translates into CASSLEGGQWGYTF.

V gene TRBV3-1 (or the pseudogene TRBV3-2) combines with J gene TRBJ1-2; 7 bases are a match to TRBD1. The CDR3 sequence is 17 residues long. Per germline, CDR1 LGHDT and CDR2 YNNKEL (reference sequence). V shed 0 bases, J shed 4 bases, and the junction held 11 bases outside the gene matches. CDR3 DNA sequence: TGTGCCAGCAGCCAAGAGAGGGGGGGCAGGGGGAGCTATGGCTACACCTTC. This codes for CASSQERGGRGSYGYTF.

This rearrangement joins TRBV27 to TRBJ1-4, with D perhaps TRBD1 (5 bases). Germline CDR1 MNHEY, CDR2 SMNVEV (reference sequence). The CDR3 contains 15 residues. Trimming cost V 2 bases and J 0 bases, with 7 bases left between them. The chain's CDR3 is CASSLRTTTNEKLFF. The CDR3 DNA sequence: TGTGCCAGCAGTTTAAGGACAACAACTAATGAAAAACTGTTTTTT.

This chain connects TRBV7-9 to TRBJ1-4; no definite D call. Trimming stripped 1 base from V and 7 bases from J, with 10 bases between. Germline lookup yields CDR1 SEHNR and CDR2 FQNEAQ (reference sequence). This CDR3 comprises 14 residues. As DNA, the CDR3 is TGTGCCAGCAGCTTAGGACACCGTTTTGAAAAACTGTTTTTT. Translation: CASSLGHRFEKLFF.

This clone appeared once. J is TRBJ2-1 and V is TRBV7-3; D unresolved. The CDR3 extends over 15 amino acids. Germline V lookup: CDR1 SGHTA, CDR2 FQGTGA. The V and J ends lost 5 bases and 2 bases respectively, with 13 bases between them. As DNA, the CDR3 is TGTGCCAGCAGCCCAAGCCGGAGTCCCTACAATGAGCAGTTCTTC. Translating it yields CASSPSRSPYNEQFF.

This chain uses TRBV7-9 with TRBJ1-6, with TRBD1 identical over 8 bases. The CDR3 has 16 residues. The junction had 10 bases not matched to a gene; V was cut back by 5 bases and J by 7 bases. The germline V gene has CDR1 SEHNR and CDR2 FQNEAQ (reference sequence). CDR3 residues: CASSTLGQGMNSPLHF. CDR3 nucleotide sequence: TGTGCCAGCAGCACCCTAGGACAGGGTATGAATTCACCCCTCCACTTT.

V gene TRBV28 combines with J gene TRBJ1-4; possibly TRBD1 for D (5 bases). This CDR3 contains 14 residues. CDR1 MDHEN and CDR2 SYDVKM come from the germline V gene. The germline V and J ends were trimmed by 5 bases and 7 bases, with 14 bases remaining between them. Here the CDR3 reads CASSPPGVGEKLFF. The CDR3 coding sequence is TGTGCCAGCAGTCCCCCGGGGGTGGGTGAAAAACTGTTTTTT.

This sequence joins TRBV5-1 and TRBJ2-5, with 13 bases identical to TRBD2. Germline CDR1 is SGHRS and CDR2 is YFSETQ. The CDR3 is 15 amino acids. The ends lost 6 bases at V and 0 bases at J; junction bases unmatched: 2. As DNA, the CDR3 is TGCGCCAGCACCGGACTAGCGGGGGACCAAGAGACCCAGTACTTC. As protein: CASTGLAGDQETQYF.

V gene TRBV11-3 combines with J gene TRBJ2-2; TRBD2 matches at 8 bases. Trimming at V came to 5 bases and at J to 4 bases, leaving 9 bases not matched to a gene. Germline lookup yields CDR1 SGHNT and CDR2 YENEEA. The CDR3 totals 16 residues. Written as DNA, the CDR3 is TGTGCCAGCAGCCGGGGGGGACTGGACTTCACCGGGGAGCTGTTTTTT. This translates into CASSRGGLDFTGELFF. The entire variable domain, with the rest obtained from reference TRBV11-3 and TRBJ2-2, is as follows: EAGVVQSPRYKIIEKKQPVAFWCNPISGHNTLYWYLQNLGQGPELLIRYENEEAVDDSQLPKDRFSAERLKGVDSTLKIQPAELGDSAVYLCASSRGGLDFTGELFFGEGSRLTVL.

The rearrangement links TRBV30 to TRBJ1-2, with D possibly matching TRBD1 (5 bases). The CDR3 has 14 amino acids. CDR1 GTSNPN and CDR2 SVGIG come from the germline V gene (reference sequence). Trimming removed 4 bases from V and 4 bases from J, with 16 bases in between. CDR3: CAWTLGARGYGYTF. CDR3 nucleotides: TGTGCCTGGACCTTAGGGGCCAGAGGCTATGGCTACACCTTC.

The rearrangement joins TRBV9 to TRBJ2-5, with D perhaps TRBD1 (6 bases). V lost 4 bases and J lost 0, with 13 bases in between. This CDR3 is 15 amino acids long. Germline V gives CDR1 SGDLS, CDR2 YYNGEE. CDR3 amino acids: CASSQWTDYQETQYF. DNA of the CDR3: TGTGCCAGCAGCCAATGGACAGACTACCAAGAGACCCAGTACTTC.

The rearrangement links TRBV4-1 to TRBJ2-5; D uncertain. This CDR3 comprises 15 residues. The germline V gene encodes CDR1 MGHRA and CDR2 YSYEKL. The V and J ends lost 0 bases and 5 bases respectively, with 13 bases between them. The CDR3 nucleotides read TGCGCCAGCAGCCAAGATGGGTGGACCGGGGAGACCCAGTACTTC. It yields the protein CASSQDGWTGETQYF.

This chain links TRBV30 with TRBJ1-2, with D unresolved. The CDR3 totals 12 residues. Germline CDR1 reads GTSNPN; CDR2 reads SVGIG (reference sequence). Trimming removed 3 bases from V and 4 bases from J, with 9 bases in between. The CDR3 nucleotides read TGTGCCTGGAGGAATGCGGGCTATGGCTACACCTTC. As protein: CAWRNAGYGYTF.

The genes are TRBV15 and TRBJ2-1; TRBD1 matches 8 bases. CDR1 and CDR2 from the germline V gene are LNHNV and YYDKDF (reference sequence). The CDR3 is 17 amino acids. The V segment lost 0 bases and the J segment 4 bases; nucleotides outside the gene matches: 8. CDR3 nucleotides: TGTGCCACCAGCAGAGATCCGAGACAGGGGTGGTACAATGAGCAGTTCTTC. This sequence encodes CATSRDPRQGWYNEQFF.

This clone was counted once. CDR3: CSVEPSGGDEQFF. The CDR3 DNA reads TGCAGCGTTGAGCCTAGCGGGGGTGATGAGCAGTTCTTC. This sequence joins TRBV29-1 and TRBJ2-1; 10 bases align to TRBD2. The germline V gene has CDR1 SQVTM and CDR2 ANQGSEA. The CDR3 totals 13 residues. With V trimmed by 3 bases and J by 8 bases, 4 bases remained unmatched.

The chain links TRBV3-1 (or the pseudogene TRBV3-2) to TRBJ1-2; 12 positions match TRBD1. The CDR3 loop spans 15 amino acids. Germline V gives CDR1 LGHDT, CDR2 YNNKEL (reference sequence). V was clipped by 3 bases and J by 4 bases; unmatched bases: 3. The CDR3 sequence is CASSQPGQGAYGYTF. The CDR3 region has the DNA TGTGCCAGCAGCCAGCCGGGACAGGGGGCCTATGGCTACACCTTC.

The V and J genes are TRBV7-8 and TRBJ1-3; no definite D call. The V end lost 5 bases, the J end lost 8 bases, and 10 bases lay between the germline ends. Germline V gene sequence: CDR1 SGHVS, CDR2 FQNEAQ. The CDR3 is 12 residues long. The CDR3 DNA reads as TGTGCCAGCAGCCCATTGGCGTACACCATATATTTT. This sequence encodes CASSPLAYTIYF.

This clone was seen only once. The chain recombines TRBV7-2 with TRBJ2-7, with 9 positions matching TRBD2. With 4 bases clipped from V and 13 bases from J, the junction kept 11 bases outside the gene matches. The germline CDR1 and CDR2 sequences are SGHTA and FQGNSA. The length of the CDR3 is 13 residues. The CDR3, as DNA: TGTGCCAGCAGCTCGGGACTAGCCGGATTGGCATACTTC. It is translated as CASSSGLAGLAYF.

The chain uses TRBV7-3 and TRBJ1-1; 8 bases align to TRBD1. The J segment lost 3 bases and the V segment lost 5 bases, leaving 5 bases of the junction unmatched. The length of the CDR3 is 14 residues. Germline lookup yields CDR1 SGHTA and CDR2 FQGTGA. The CDR3 DNA is TGTGCCAGCAGCCCACAGGGGGGGGACACTGAAGCTTTCTTT. It yields the protein CASSPQGGDTEAFF.

This sequence joins TRBV10-3 and TRBJ2-5; 10 positions match TRBD1. CDR3 length: 16 residues. The germline CDR1 and CDR2 sequences are ENHRY and SYGVKD. V shed 8 bases, J shed 5 bases, and the junction held 14 bases outside the gene matches. Here the CDR3 reads CAIRKPGQGTGETQYF. The DNA of the CDR3 is TGTGCCATCCGGAAACCGGGACAGGGGACGGGGGAGACCCAGTACTTC.

As DNA, the CDR3 is TGCGCCAGCAGCCAAGCGTACGGGGCAGGGGGGAACACCGGGGAGCTGTTTTTT. This codes for CASSQAYGAGGNTGELFF. V gene TRBV4-1 combines with J gene TRBJ2-2, with 7 bases that match TRBD1. J was trimmed by 1 base and V by 1 base; bases with no gene match: 9. This CDR3 contains 18 residues. From germline, CDR1 is MGHRA and CDR2 YSYEKL.

The chain employs TRBV11-2 and TRBJ1-2; unclear D gene. V dropped 1 base and J dropped 8 bases, with 11 bases sitting between them. This CDR3 region has 13 residues. Germline-derived CDR1 and CDR2 are SGHAT and FQNNGV. CDR3 sequence: CASSLGAISGYTF. CDR3 in DNA: TGTGCCAGCAGCTTAGGTGCAATCTCGGGCTACACCTTC.

V gene TRBV27 combines with J gene TRBJ1-5; the match to TRBD1 covers 7 bases. This CDR3 region has 15 residues. V gave up 8 bases and J gave up 0 bases; unmatched junction bases: 7. In germline, CDR1 is MNHEY, CDR2 SMNVEV (reference sequence). This chain's CDR3 is CASGLQGFSNQPQHF. For the CDR3, the DNA is TGTGCCAGCGGCTTACAGGGGTTTAGCAATCAGCCCCAGCATTTT.

Concerning this clone itself: Different DNA sequences within this sample yield the same CDR3. The V gene is TRBV5-1, the J gene TRBJ1-1, with 9 bases that match TRBD1. CDR3 length: 14 amino acids. CDR1 is SGHRS and CDR2 is YFSETQ in the germline V gene. Trimming cost V 3 bases and J 1 base; bases outside gene matches: 1. CDR3 DNA sequence: TGCGCCAGCAGCTCGGGACAGGGGAACACTGAAGCTTTCTTT. Translating it yields CASSSGQGNTEAFF.

This chain links TRBV5-1 with TRBJ1-1; 8 bases are shared with TRBD1. V shed 0 bases and J 4 bases; nucleotides not matched to a gene: 5. Germline loops: CDR1 SGHRS, CDR2 YFSETQ. The CDR3 extends over 15 amino acids. CDR3 sequence (DNA): TGCGCCAGCAGCTTGGGACTGGACAGGGCCACTGAAGCTTTCTTT. This translates into CASSLGLDRATEAFF.

V is TRBV28 and J is TRBJ1-5; the match to TRBD1 covers 10 bases. The ends lost 6 bases at V and 2 bases at J; junction bases unmatched: 7. Germline CDR1 MDHEN, CDR2 SYDVKM. CDR3 size: 16 residues. In DNA, the CDR3 is TGTGCCAGCAGGGACAGGGGGTTGAGGGGCAATCAGCCCCAGCATTTT. Protein sequence: CASRDRGLRGNQPQHF.

This rearrangement joins TRBV5-6 to TRBJ1-1; TRBD1 might be the D (5 bases). Trimming took 4 bases from V and 7 from J, leaving 11 bases between them. The germline V gene has CDR1 SGHDT and CDR2 YYEEEE. The CDR3 length is 12 residues. The CDR3 sequence is CASSLNRLEAFF. The CDR3 DNA reads as TGTGCCAGCAGCCTAAACAGGCTTGAAGCTTTCTTT.

CDR3 sequence (DNA): TGTGCCAGCAGCCTTCGACAGGGTGGGGAAAAACTGTTTTTT. Translated, it gives CASSLRQGGEKLFF. The chain links TRBV9 to TRBJ1-4; 7 bases match TRBD1. Germline trimming cut 4 bases from V and 8 bases from J; bases unmatched to any gene: 8. The CDR3 spans 14 residues. Germline assignment: CDR1 SGDLS and CDR2 YYNGEE. The full variable domain, its missing parts supplied by reference TRBV9 and TRBJ1-4, is DSGVTQTPKHLITATGQRVTLRCSPRSGDLSVYWYQQSLDQGLQFLIQYYNGEERAKGNILERFSAQQFPDLHSELNLSSLELGDSALYFCASSLRQGGEKLFFGSGTQLSVL.